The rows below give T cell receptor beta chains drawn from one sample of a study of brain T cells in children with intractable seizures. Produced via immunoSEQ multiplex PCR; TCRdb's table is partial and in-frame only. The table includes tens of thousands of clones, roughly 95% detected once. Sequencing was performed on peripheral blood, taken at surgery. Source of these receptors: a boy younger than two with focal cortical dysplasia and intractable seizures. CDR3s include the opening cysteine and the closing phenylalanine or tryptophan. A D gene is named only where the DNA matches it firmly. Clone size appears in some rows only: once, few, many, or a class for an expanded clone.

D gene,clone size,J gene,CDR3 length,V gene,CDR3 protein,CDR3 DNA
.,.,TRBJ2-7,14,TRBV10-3,CAISESREANEQYF,TGTGCCATCAGTGAGTCGAGGGAGGCTAACGAGCAGTACTTC
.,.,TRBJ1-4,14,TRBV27,CASSFRIDNEKLFF,TGTGCCAGCAGTTTCCGAATTGATAATGAAAAACTGTTTTTT
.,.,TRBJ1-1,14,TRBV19,CASSLKRSNTEAFF,TGTGCCAGTAGTCTAAAACGATCGAACACTGAAGCTTTCTTT
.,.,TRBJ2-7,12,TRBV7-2,CASSIPHVEQYF,TGTGCCAGCAGCATACCCCACGTGGAGCAGTACTTC
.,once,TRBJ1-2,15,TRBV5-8,CASSFSRDSNYGYTF,TGTGCCAGCAGCTTCAGCCGGGACTCTAACTATGGCTACACCTTC
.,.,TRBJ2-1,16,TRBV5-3,CARSSKRDCLYNEQFF,TGTGCCAGAAGCTCCAAGAGGGACTGTCTATACAATGAGCAGTTCTTC
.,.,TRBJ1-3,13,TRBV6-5,CASREDGRNTIYF,TGTGCCAGCAGGGAGGACGGAAGAAACACCATATATTTT
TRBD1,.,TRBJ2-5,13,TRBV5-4,CASSLYRGQTQYF,TGTGCCAGCAGCTTGTATAGGGGGCAGACCCAGTACTTC
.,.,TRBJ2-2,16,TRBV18,CASSAQGPTNTGELFF,TGTGCCAGCTCAGCACAAGGGCCGACGAACACCGGGGAGCTGTTTTTT
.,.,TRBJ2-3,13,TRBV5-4,CASSSRFTDTQYF,TGTGCCAGCAGCTCCCGCTTTACAGATACGCAGTATTTT
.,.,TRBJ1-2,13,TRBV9,CASTVEASYGYTF,TGTGCCAGCACTGTCGAGGCCTCCTATGGCTACACCTTC
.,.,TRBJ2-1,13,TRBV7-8,CASSQRRGGEQFF,TGTGCCAGCAGCCAAAGGCGTGGAGGTGAGCAGTTCTTC
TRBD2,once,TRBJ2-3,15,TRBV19,CASSIAGGLTDTQYF,TGTGCCAGTAGTATAGCGGGGGGGCTAACAGATACGCAGTATTTT
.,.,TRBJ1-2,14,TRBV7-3,CASSSGPLGYGYTF,TGTGCCAGCTCGTCAGGACCCCTTGGCTATGGCTACACCTTC
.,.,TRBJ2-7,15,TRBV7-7,CASSLGQGPSYEQYF,TGTGCCAGCAGCTTAGGGCAGGGTCCCTCCTACGAGCAGTACTTC
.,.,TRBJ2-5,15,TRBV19,CASSIGPSLGETQYF,TGTGCCAGTAGTATAGGACCCAGCCTCGGGGAGACCCAGTACTTC
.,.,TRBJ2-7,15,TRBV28,CASSRVPRSSYEQYF,TGTGCCAGCAGCCGGGTCCCAAGGAGCTCCTACGAGCAGTACTTC
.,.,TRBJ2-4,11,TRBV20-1,CSARKPLIQYF,TGCAGTGCTAGGAAGCCCCTCATTCAGTACTTC
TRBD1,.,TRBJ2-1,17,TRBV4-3,CASSQGWTGSSYNEQFF,TGCGCCAGCAGCCAAGGGTGGACAGGGAGCTCCTACAATGAGCAGTTCTTC
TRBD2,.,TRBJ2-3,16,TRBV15,CATSRVAGGPTDTQYF,TGTGCCACCAGCAGAGTGGCGGGAGGGCCTACAGATACGCAGTATTTT
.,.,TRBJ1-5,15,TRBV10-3,CAISEVPGGNQPQHF,TGTGCCATCAGTGAGGTACCGGGGGGCAATCAGCCCCAGCATTTT
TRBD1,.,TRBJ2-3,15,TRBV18,CASSHPGQGRDTQYF,TGTGCCAGCTCACACCCGGGACAGGGGAGGGATACGCAGTATTTT
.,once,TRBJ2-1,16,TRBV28,CASSLAGPHLPNEQFF,TGTGCCAGCAGTTTAGCGGGACCTCACCTCCCGAATGAGCAGTTCTTC
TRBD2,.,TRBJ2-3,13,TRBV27,CASSFGGGVTQYF,TGTGCCAGCAGTTTTGGGGGGGGAGTTACGCAGTATTTT
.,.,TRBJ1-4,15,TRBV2,CASSVGAAGDEKLFF,TGTGCCAGCAGTGTAGGGGCGGCTGGGGATGAAAAACTGTTTTTT
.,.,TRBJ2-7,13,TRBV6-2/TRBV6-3,CASSYAGRYEQYF,TGTGCCAGCAGTTACGCGGGGCGATACGAGCAGTACTTC
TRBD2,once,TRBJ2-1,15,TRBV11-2,CASSSQRGSYNEQFF,TGTGCCAGCAGCTCCCAGCGGGGATCCTACAATGAGCAGTTCTTC
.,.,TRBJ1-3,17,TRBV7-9,CASSPTRPGQNQNTIYF,TGTGCCAGCAGCCCCACCCGACCTGGCCAAAACCAAAACACCATATATTTT
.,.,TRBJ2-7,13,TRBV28,CASSGQSTYEQYF,TGTGCCAGCAGTGGACAGTCCACCTACGAGCAGTACTTC
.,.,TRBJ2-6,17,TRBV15,CATSREDSHSGANVLTF,TGTGCCACCAGCAGAGAAGATAGCCACTCTGGGGCCAACGTCCTGACTTTC
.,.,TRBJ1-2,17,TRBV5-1,CASSLAGSRQRKYGYTF,TGCGCCAGCAGCTTGGCGGGCAGCCGTCAGAGGAAATATGGCTACACCTTC
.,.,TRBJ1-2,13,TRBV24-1,CATSPGTSYGYTF,TGTGCCACCAGCCCCGGGACCTCTTATGGCTACACCTTC
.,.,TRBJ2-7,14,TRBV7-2,CASSLEGGGYEQYF,TGTGCCAGCAGCTTAGAGGGGGGTGGCTACGAGCAGTACTTC
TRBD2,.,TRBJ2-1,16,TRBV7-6,CASSPDGEGPYNEQFF,TGTGCCAGCAGCCCAGACGGGGAGGGCCCCTACAATGAGCAGTTCTTC
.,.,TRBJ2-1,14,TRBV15,CATSGRDHYNEQFF,TGTGCCACCAGCGGTCGGGACCACTACAATGAGCAGTTCTTC
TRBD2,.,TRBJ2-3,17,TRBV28,CASSPRLAGVGTDTQYF,TGTGCCAGCAGCCCACGTCTAGCGGGAGTTGGCACAGATACGCAGTATTTT
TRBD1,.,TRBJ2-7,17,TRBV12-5,CASGLPGQDSTPYEQYF,TGTGCTAGTGGCCTACCGGGACAGGATTCCACACCTTACGAGCAGTACTTC
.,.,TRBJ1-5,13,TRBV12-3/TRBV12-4,CASSYTRGQPQHF,TGTGCCAGCAGTTATACCAGGGGTCAGCCCCAGCATTTT
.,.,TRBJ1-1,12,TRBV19,CASTWGGTEAFF,TGTGCCAGTACTTGGGGGGGTACTGAAGCTTTCTTT
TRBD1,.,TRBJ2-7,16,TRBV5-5,CASSLAVSRGLHEQYF,TGTGCCAGCAGCTTGGCTGTATCCAGGGGGCTCCACGAGCAGTACTTC
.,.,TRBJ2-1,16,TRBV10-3,CAISEIYDTSYNEQFF,TGTGCCATCAGTGAGATATACGATACCTCCTACAATGAGCAGTTCTTC
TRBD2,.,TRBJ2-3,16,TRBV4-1,CASTRTSGGATDTQYF,TGCGCCAGCACCCGGACTAGCGGGGGGGCCACAGATACGCAGTATTTT
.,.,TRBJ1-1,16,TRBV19,CASSIQTDTPNTEAFF,TGTGCCAGTAGTATACAAACGGACACTCCGAACACTGAAGCTTTCTTT
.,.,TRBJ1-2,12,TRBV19,CASKGHIYGYTF,TGTGCCAGTAAGGGACACATCTATGGCTACACCTTC
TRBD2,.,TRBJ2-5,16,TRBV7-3,CASSLSGLAGFETQYF,TGTGCCAGCAGCTTATCAGGACTAGCGGGATTTGAGACCCAGTACTTC
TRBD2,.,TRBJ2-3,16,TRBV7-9,CASRMGLAGETDTQYF,TGTGCCAGCAGGATGGGACTAGCGGGAGAAACAGATACGCAGTATTTT
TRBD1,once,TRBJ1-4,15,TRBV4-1,CASSRTGTVNEKLFF,TGCGCCAGCAGCAGAACTGGGACAGTTAATGAAAAACTGTTTTTT
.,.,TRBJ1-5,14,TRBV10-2,CASSPGGSNQPQHF,TGCGCCAGCTCCCCGGGGGGGAGCAATCAGCCCCAGCATTTT